The following is a T cell receptor (beta chain) sequence with its context. The source of the sample is a study of blood T cell repertoires in COVID-19. For the study at large: COVID-19 samples, acute and convalescent, were from the United States, Italy and Spain.

Sequencing used immunoSEQ multiplex PCR; TCRdb keeps in-frame clones, though not all of them. The table has 60,000 or so clones, around 90% seen once. Trimming pared 2 bases from V and 1 base from J, leaving 8 bases between. The germline gives CDR1 GTSNPN, CDR2 SVGIG (reference sequence). CDR3 length: 13 amino acids. The sequencing sample was made of peripheral blood. The chain couples TRBV30 to TRBJ1-1; weak D call: TRBD1 (6 bases). This TCR was sampled from a man aged 55 to 70 with active COVID-19. As DNA, the CDR3 is TGTGCCTGGAGTCCCAGGGGGAACACTGAAGCTTTCTTT. Encoded protein: CAWSPRGNTEAFF.